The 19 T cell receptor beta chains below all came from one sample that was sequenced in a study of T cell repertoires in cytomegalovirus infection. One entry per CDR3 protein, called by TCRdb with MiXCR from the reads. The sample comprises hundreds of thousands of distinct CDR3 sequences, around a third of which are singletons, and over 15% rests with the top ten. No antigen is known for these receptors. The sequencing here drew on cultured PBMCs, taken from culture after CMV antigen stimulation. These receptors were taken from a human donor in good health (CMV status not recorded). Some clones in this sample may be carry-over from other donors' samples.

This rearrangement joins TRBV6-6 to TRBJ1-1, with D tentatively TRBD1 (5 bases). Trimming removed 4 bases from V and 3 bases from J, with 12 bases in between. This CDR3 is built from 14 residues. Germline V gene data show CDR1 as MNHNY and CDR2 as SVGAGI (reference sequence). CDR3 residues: CASSWGRADTEAFF. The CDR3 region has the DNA TGTGCCAGCAGTTGGGGCAGGGCGGACACTGAAGCTTTCTTT.

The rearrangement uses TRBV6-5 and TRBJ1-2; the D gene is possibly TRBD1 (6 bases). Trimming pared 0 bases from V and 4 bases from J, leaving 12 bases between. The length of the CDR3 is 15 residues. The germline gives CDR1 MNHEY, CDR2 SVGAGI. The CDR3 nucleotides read TGTGCCAGCAGTTACTCAGGGGGACATATCTATGGCTACACCTTC. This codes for CASSYSGGHIYGYTF.

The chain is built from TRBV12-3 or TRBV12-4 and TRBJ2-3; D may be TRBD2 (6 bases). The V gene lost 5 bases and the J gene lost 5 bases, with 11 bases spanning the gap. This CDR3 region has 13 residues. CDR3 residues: CASSQPGLDTQYF. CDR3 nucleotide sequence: TGTGCCAGCAGTCAACCGGGACTAGATACGCAGTATTTT.

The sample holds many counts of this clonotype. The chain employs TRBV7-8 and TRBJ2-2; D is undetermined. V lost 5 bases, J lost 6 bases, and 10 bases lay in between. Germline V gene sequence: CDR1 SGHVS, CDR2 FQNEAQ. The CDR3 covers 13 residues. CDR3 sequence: CASSPMRPGELFF. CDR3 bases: TGTGCCAGCAGCCCGATGCGTCCCGGGGAGCTGTTTTTT.

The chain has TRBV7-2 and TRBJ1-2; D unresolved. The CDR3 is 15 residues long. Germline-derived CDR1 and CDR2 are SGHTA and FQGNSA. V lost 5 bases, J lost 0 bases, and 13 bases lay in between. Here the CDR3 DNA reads TGTGCCAGCAGCGGTCGCGACGGAGCTAACTATGGCTACACCTTC. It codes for CASSGRDGANYGYTF.

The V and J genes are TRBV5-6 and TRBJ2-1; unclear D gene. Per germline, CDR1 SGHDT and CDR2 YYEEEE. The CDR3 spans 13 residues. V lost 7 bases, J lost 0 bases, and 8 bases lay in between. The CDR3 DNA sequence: TGTGCCAGCGAGTATAGCTCCTACAATGAGCAGTTCTTC. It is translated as CASEYSSYNEQFF.

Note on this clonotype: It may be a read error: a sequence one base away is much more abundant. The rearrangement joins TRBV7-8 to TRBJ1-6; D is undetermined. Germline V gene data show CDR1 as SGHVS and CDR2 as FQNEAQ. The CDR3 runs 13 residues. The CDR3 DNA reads TGTGCCAGCAGCTTAGCGGCCTATTCACCCCTCCCCTTT. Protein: CASSLAAYSPLPF.

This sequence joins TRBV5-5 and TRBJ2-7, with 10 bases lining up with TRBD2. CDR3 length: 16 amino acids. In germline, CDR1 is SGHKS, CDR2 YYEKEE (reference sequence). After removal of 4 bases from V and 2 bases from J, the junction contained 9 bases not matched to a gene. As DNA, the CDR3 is TGTGCCAGCAGCCGAGGGAGGACTAGCGGAGCCTACGAGCAGTACTTC. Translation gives CASSRGRTSGAYEQYF. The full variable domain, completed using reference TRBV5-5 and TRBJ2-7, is DAGVTQSPTHLIKTRGQQVTLRCSPISGHKSVSWYQQVLGQGPQFIFQYYEKEERGRGNFPDRFSARQFPNYSSELNVNALLLGDSALYLCASSRGRTSGAYEQYFGPGTRLTVT.

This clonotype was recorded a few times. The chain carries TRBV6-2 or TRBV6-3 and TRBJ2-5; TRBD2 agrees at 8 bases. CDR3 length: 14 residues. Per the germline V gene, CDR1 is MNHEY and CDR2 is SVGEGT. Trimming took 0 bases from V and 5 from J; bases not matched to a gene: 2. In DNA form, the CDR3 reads TGTGCCAGCAGTTACTCCAGCGGGGGCGAGACCCAGTACTTC. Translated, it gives CASSYSSGGETQYF.

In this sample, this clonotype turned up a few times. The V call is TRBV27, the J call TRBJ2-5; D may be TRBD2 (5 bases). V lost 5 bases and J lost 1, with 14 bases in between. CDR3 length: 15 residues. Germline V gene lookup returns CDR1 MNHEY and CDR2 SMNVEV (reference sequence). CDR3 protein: CASSLQRTSQETQYF. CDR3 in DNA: TGTGCCAGCAGTCTCCAGCGAACTAGCCAAGAGACCCAGTACTTC.

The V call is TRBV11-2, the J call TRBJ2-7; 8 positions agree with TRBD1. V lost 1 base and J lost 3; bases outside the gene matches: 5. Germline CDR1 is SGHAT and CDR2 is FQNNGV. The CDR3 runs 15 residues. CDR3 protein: CASSLGAGGFYEQYF. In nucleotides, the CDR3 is TGTGCCAGCAGCTTAGGGGCAGGGGGCTTCTACGAGCAGTACTTC.

CDR3 coding DNA: TGTGCCAGCGGCAGACAGGGATCCTACGAGCAGTACTTC. Amino acid sequence: CASGRQGSYEQYF. The V call is TRBV2, the J call TRBJ2-7; 7 bases fit TRBD1. Per germline, CDR1 SNHLY and CDR2 FYNNEI. Trimming at V came to 8 bases and at J to 1 base, leaving 5 bases not matched to a gene. This CDR3 has 13 residues. Full variable domain (rest looked up from reference TRBV2 and TRBJ2-7): EPEVTQTPSHQVTQMGQEVILRCVPISNHLYFYWYRQILGQKVEFLVSFYNNEISEKSEIFDDQFSVERPDGSNFTLKIRSTKLEDSAMYFCASGRQGSYEQYFGPGTRLTVT.

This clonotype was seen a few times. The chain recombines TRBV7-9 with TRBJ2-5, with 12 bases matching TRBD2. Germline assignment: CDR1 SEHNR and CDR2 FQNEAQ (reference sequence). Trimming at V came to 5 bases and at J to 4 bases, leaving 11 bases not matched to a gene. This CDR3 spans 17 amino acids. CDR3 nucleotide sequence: TGTGCCAGCAGCGAAGGGACTAGCGGGTTGTTGGCAGAGACCCAGTACTTC. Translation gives CASSEGTSGLLAETQYF.

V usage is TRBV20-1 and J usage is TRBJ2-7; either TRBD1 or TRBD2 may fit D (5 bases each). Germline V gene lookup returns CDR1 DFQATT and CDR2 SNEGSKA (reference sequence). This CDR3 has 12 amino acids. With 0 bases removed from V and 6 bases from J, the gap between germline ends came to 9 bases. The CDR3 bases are TGCAGTGCTAGAGAGGGGGAGTCCGAGCAGTACTTC. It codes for CSAREGESEQYF.

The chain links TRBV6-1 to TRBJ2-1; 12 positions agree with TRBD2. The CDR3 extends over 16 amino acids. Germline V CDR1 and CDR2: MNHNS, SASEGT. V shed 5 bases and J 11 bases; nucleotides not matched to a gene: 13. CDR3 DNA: TGTGCCAGCAGTTACGAATCCGGGACTAGCGGGCCCCAGCAGTTCTTC. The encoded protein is CASSYESGTSGPQQFF.

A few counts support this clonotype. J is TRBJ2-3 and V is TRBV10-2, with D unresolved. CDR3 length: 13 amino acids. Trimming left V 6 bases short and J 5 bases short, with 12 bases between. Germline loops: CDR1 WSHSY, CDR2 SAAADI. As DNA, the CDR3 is TGCGCCAGCAGCCCGGCCGGTGGAGATACGCAGTATTTT. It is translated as CASSPAGGDTQYF.

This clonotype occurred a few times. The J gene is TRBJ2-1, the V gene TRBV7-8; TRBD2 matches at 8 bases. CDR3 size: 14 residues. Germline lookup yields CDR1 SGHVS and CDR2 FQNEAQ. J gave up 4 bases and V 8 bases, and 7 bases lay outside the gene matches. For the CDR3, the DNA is TGTGCCAGCTCCGTCGGGGGGGCTTACAATGAGCAGTTCTTC. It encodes CASSVGGAYNEQFF.

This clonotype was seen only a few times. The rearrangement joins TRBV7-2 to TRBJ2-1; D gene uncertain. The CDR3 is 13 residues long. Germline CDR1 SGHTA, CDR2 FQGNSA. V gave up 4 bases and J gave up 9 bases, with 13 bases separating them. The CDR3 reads CASSSLMGGEQFF. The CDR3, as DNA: TGTGCCAGCAGCTCCTTAATGGGCGGTGAGCAGTTCTTC.

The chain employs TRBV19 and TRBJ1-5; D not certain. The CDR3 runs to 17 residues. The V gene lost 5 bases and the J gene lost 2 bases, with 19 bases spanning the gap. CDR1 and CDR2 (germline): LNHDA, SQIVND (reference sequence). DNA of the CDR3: TGTGCCAGTAGTGGACGATTCAGTCGTCCGGGCAATCAGCCCCAGCATTTT. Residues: CASSGRFSRPGNQPQHF. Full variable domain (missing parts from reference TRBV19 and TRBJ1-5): DGGITQSPKYLFRKEGQNVTLSCEQNLNHDAMYWYRQDPGQGLRLIYYSQIVNDFQKGDIAEGYSVSREKKESFPLTVTSAQKNPTAFYLCASSGRFSRPGNQPQHFGDGTRLSIL.